The 18 T cell receptor beta chains in this list originate from one sample, sequenced in a study of identical twins' blood T cells. A single record per CDR3 protein comes from TCRdb applying MiXCR to the 5' RACE reads. The sample shows hundreds of thousands of distinct CDR3 sequences, around 30% of them seen only once. The specimen sequenced was PBMCs. The receptor source for this set is a woman aged 18-50 years in good health.

This clonotype was picked up a small number of times. The rearrangement joins TRBV4-2 to TRBJ1-1; no firm D call. The CDR3 covers 18 residues. V shed 0 bases and J shed 1 base, with 18 bases lying between them. Germline V gene lookup returns CDR1 LGHNA and CDR2 YNFKEQ. CDR3 in amino acids: CASSQEPQDGQRNTEAFF. The CDR3 nucleotides are TGTGCCAGCAGCCAAGAACCCCAGGACGGCCAACGGAACACTGAAGCTTTCTTT.

This clonotype was counted between two and nine times. The chain couples TRBV5-1 to TRBJ2-7; D may be TRBD2 (7 bases). There are 14 residues in the CDR3. V was cut by 4 bases and J by 6 bases, with 17 bases left in between. Germline loops: CDR1 SGHRS, CDR2 YFSETQ. The CDR3 spells CASSVTLGGGEQYF. The CDR3, as DNA: TGCGCCAGCAGCGTCACACTGGGAGGGGGCGAGCAGTACTTC.

In its sample, this clonotype was seen a few times. The chain joins TRBV3-1 to TRBJ2-4; 9 bases are a match to TRBD2. Germline V gives CDR1 LGHDT, CDR2 YNNKEL (reference sequence). CDR3 length equals 14 residues. V dropped 4 bases and J dropped 6; count of bases not matched to a gene: 4. CDR3 nucleotide sequence: TGTGCCAGCAGCCTGGCGGGACTAGCAAACATTCAGTACTTC. Translated: CASSLAGLANIQYF.

This clonotype was picked up a small number of times. This chain links TRBV29-1 with TRBJ2-2; D gene unclear. This CDR3 is built from 12 residues. CDR1 and CDR2 from the germline V gene are SQVTM and ANQGSEA. Trimming took off 3 bases at V and 5 bases at J, with 7 bases between the two ends. The CDR3 DNA reads TGCAGCGTTGATTTTGTAACCGGGGAGCTGTTTTTT. Protein product: CSVDFVTGELFF.

The rearrangement uses TRBV20-1 and TRBJ2-5; 10 nucleotides line up with TRBD2. Per germline, CDR1 DFQATT and CDR2 SNEGSKA (reference sequence). This CDR3 region has 14 residues. V lost 3 bases to trimming and J lost 4 bases; unmatched junction nucleotides: 5. In nucleotides, the CDR3 is TGCAGTGCTAGTTCTCGACTAGCGGGAGAGACCCAGTACTTC. Amino acids: CSASSRLAGETQYF.

The chain employs TRBV11-2 and TRBJ1-6; D is unclear. This CDR3 comprises 16 residues. Per the germline V gene, CDR1 is SGHAT and CDR2 is FQNNGV. Deletions cut 3 bases from V and 0 bases from J, with 9 bases between. CDR3 region: CASSLLGSSYNSPLHF. In nucleotides, the CDR3 is TGTGCCAGCAGCTTGCTCGGCAGCTCCTATAATTCACCCCTCCACTTT. The full variable domain, in which reference TRBV11-2 and TRBJ1-6 provide the parts outside the CDR3, is EAGVAQSPRYKIIEKRQSVAFWCNPISGHATLYWYQQILGQGPKLLIQFQNNGVVDDSQLPKDRFSAERLKGVDSTLKIQPAKLEDSAVYLCASSLLGSSYNSPLHFGNGTRLTVT.

This clonotype has only a few counts. This chain joins TRBV5-5 and TRBJ2-5; D is undetermined. The germline V and J ends were trimmed by 2 bases and 1 base, with 6 bases remaining between them. Germline loops: CDR1 SGHKS, CDR2 YYEKEE (reference sequence). CDR3 length equals 13 residues. The CDR3 DNA is TGTGCCAGCAGCTTAACGCCCCAAGAGACCCAGTACTTC. Encoded protein: CASSLTPQETQYF.

This clonotype was observed many times. The CDR3 region is CASSSSPVYTEAFF. Written as DNA, the CDR3 is TGTGCCAGTAGTAGCAGCCCGGTATACACTGAAGCTTTCTTT. The rearrangement uses TRBV19 and TRBJ1-1; unclear D gene. Germline V gene lookup returns CDR1 LNHDA and CDR2 SQIVND (reference sequence). CDR3 length: 14 residues. Trimming removed 4 bases from V and 3 bases from J, with 12 bases in between.

The rearrangement links TRBV19 to TRBJ1-6; D is uncertain. This CDR3 is 12 amino acids long. The germline V gene has CDR1 LNHDA and CDR2 SQIVND (reference sequence). Deletions cut 5 bases from V and 9 bases from J, with 8 bases between. The CDR3 region has the DNA TGTGCCAGTAGTCTACGGAGTTCACCCCTCCACTTT. Translating gives CASSLRSSPLHF.

At least ten counts were recorded for this clonotype. The V gene is TRBV6-2 or TRBV6-3, the J gene TRBJ2-7, with TRBD2 matching 12 bases. This CDR3 is built from 15 residues. With 6 bases clipped from V and 3 bases from J, the junction kept 6 bases outside the gene matches. CDR1 is MNHEY, CDR2 SVGEGT, per germline. CDR3 in amino acids: CASRELAGGVYEQYF. Here the CDR3 DNA reads TGTGCCAGCAGGGAACTAGCGGGAGGAGTCTACGAGCAGTACTTC.

A word on this clonotype: A much bigger clone sits one base away, suggesting this may be a read error. Given the absence of the conserved phenylalanine or tryptophan at the CDR3 end, a read error is likely. The DNA for the CDR3 is TGTGCCAGCAGCCAAGGGATCTATGGCTACACCCTC. Translated, it gives CASSQGIYGYTL. The rearrangement joins TRBV14 to TRBJ1-2, with D unclear. Trimming cost V 1 base and J 4 bases, with 4 bases left between them. CDR1 is SGHDN and CDR2 is FVKESK in the germline V gene. The CDR3 has 12 residues.

Only a few counts were recorded for this clonotype. The chain recombines TRBV11-2 with TRBJ1-4, with D hard to call. V dropped 3 bases and J dropped 6 bases, with 11 bases sitting between them. The CDR3 runs to 14 residues. The germline V gene has CDR1 SGHAT and CDR2 FQNNGV. The DNA of the CDR3 is TGTGCCAGCAGCTTTGGGGATGGGTATGAAAAACTGTTTTTT. Protein sequence: CASSFGDGYEKLFF.

This clonotype was detected ten times or more. The chain couples TRBV29-1 to TRBJ1-4; a possible D gene is TRBD1 (5 bases). Germline values: CDR1 SQVTM, CDR2 ANQGSEA. The ends were cut back, 7 bases at V and 4 bases at J, with 19 bases in the middle. This CDR3 is 15 amino acids long. In DNA form, the CDR3 reads TGCAGCGCCTATCAGGGATCCCGAATTAATGAAAAACTGTTTTTT. Protein sequence: CSAYQGSRINEKLFF.

The genes are TRBV6-4 and TRBJ2-1; perhaps TRBD1 as D (7 bases). CDR3 length equals 16 residues. V was pared by 0 bases and J by 7 bases, with 16 bases between. Germline loops: CDR1 MRHNA, CDR2 SNTAGT. CDR3 sequence (DNA): TGTGCCAGCAGTGACTCGAAGGGGGCAGGGGGGAATGAGCAGTTCTTC. It translates to CASSDSKGAGGNEQFF.

This clonotype was recorded many times. The J gene is TRBJ1-5, the V gene TRBV3-1; no firm D call. The CDR3 length is 14 residues. V lost 0 bases and J 8 bases, leaving 11 bases between the germline ends. Per germline, CDR1 LGHDT and CDR2 YNNKEL (reference sequence). This chain's CDR3 is CASSQDGVKEPQHF. The CDR3 region has the DNA TGTGCCAGCAGCCAAGACGGGGTTAAGGAGCCCCAGCATTTT.

This clonotype has more than one count but fewer than ten. The rearrangement links TRBV27 to TRBJ1-2, with TRBD1 matching over 7 bases. Germline assignment: CDR1 MNHEY and CDR2 SMNVEV (reference sequence). The CDR3 spans 14 residues. Losses at the gene ends were 8 bases for V and 2 bases for J; bases not matched to a gene: 8. CDR3 sequence reads: CASSGDRVNYGYTF. In DNA, the CDR3 is TGTGCCAGCTCCGGAGACAGGGTCAACTATGGCTACACCTTC.

This chain uses TRBV5-1 with TRBJ2-1, with D possibly matching TRBD2 (5 bases). Trimming removed 0 bases at V and 8 bases at J, with 12 bases between. Germline CDR1 SGHRS, CDR2 YFSETQ. There are 14 residues in the CDR3. CDR3 amino acids: CASSLGVERDEQFF. CDR3 coding DNA: TGCGCCAGCAGCTTGGGGGTAGAGAGGGATGAGCAGTTCTTC.

This clonotype was seen a single time. The rearrangement uses TRBV7-2 and TRBJ1-3; the D gene is possibly TRBD1 (6 bases). V shed 5 bases and J shed 3 bases, with 11 bases lying between them. Germline V gives CDR1 SGHTA, CDR2 FQGNSA. The CDR3 loop spans 14 amino acids. CDR3 DNA: TGTGCCAGCAGCGCCTCCAGGGGTGGAAACACCATATATTTT. Translated: CASSASRGGNTIYF.